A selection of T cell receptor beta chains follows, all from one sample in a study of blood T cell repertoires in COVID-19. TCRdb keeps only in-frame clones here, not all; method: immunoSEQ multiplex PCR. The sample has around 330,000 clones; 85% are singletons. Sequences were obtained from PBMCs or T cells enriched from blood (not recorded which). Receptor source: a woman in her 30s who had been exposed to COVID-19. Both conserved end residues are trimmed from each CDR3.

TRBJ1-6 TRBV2 ATQKTGSINSPLH
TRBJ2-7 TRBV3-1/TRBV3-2 ASSQDRTPLHEQY
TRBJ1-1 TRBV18 ASSPVQQTEAF
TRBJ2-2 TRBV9 ASSEGMGTGSPGELF
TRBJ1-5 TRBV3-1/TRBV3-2 ASSQGGNQPQH
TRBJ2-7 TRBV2 ALVAVSYEQY
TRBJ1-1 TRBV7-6 ASRPTGGNTEAF
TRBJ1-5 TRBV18 ASSPGQGSPNQPQH
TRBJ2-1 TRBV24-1 ATSDDSLGAAFNSYNEQF
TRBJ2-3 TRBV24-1 AINRGPPGEDTQY
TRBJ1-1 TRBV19 ASRGLGGNTEAF
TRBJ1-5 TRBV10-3 AISESGTGDQPQH
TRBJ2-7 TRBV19 ASSNAGLYEQY
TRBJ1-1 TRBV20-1 STGEAF
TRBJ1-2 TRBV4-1 ASSPTGAIGYGYT
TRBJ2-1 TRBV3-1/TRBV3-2 ASSTGSGGHNEQF
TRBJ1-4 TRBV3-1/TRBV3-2 ASSQVGRNGKLF
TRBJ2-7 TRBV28 ASSFRGLAGVYEQY
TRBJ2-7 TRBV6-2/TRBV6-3 ASSSPGIYEQY
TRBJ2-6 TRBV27 ASSSWDSPGSGANVLT
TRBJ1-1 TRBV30 AWARQENTEAF
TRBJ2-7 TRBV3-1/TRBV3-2 ASSQEGAGAYEQY
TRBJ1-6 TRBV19 ASSIMDRVGSPLH
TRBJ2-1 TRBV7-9 ASSLSRGGSSYNEQF
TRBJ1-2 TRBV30 AWSVTQARGYT
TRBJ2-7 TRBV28 ASSLRQGTYEQY
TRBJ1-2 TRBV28 ASSSSGYGYT
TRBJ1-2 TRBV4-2 ASSQDVYGYT
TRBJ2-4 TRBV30 ASSRGSSGVRGGKNIQY
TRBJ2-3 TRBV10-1 ASSETGSKDTQY
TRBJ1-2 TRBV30 AWIRQGKGYGYT
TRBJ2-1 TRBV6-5 ASRPGLAEYNEQF
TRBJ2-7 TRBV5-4 ASSWQGLASNEQY
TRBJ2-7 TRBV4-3 ASSQAQGHEQY
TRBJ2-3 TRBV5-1 ASSLRDRVSDTQY
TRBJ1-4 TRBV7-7 ASSPVQGGGEKLF
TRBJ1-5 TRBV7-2 ASSLGQGARQPQH
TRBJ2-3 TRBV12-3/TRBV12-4 ASSTGVVDTQY
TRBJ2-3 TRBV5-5 ASSPGTGSTDTQY
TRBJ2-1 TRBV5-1 ASSLAGTGMNEQF
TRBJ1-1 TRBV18 ASSRKTGQGVMNTEAF
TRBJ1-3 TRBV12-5 ASGFIAGNTIY
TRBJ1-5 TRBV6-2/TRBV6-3 ASSYSSGQGFNQPQH
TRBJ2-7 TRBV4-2 ASSQELVFHEQY
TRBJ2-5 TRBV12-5 ASGLVLETQY
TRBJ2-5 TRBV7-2 ASSPLSGGRETQY
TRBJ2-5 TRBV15 ATSRNGQFQETQY
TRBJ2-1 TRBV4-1 ASSRDKLVDEQF
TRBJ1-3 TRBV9 ASSVATGGVGNTIY
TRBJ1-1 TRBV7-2 ASSLSRGNAEAF
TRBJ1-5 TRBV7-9 ASSLQSGNQPQH
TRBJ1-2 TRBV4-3 ASSLQTGFLGGYT
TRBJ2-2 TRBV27 ASTRSRDTGELF
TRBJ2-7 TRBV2 ASIAGVAYEQY
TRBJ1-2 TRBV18 ASSPTGEGYGYT
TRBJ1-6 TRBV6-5 ASSRSVQDNSPLH
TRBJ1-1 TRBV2 ASRGGDTEAF
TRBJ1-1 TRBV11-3 ASSKRQGGTEAF